A single sample is the source of the 27 T cell receptor beta chains below, sequenced in a study of cytomegalovirus exposure and HLA in healthy donors. The PCR made use of 60 Vbeta and 13 Jbeta primers. Sequencing was performed with immunoSEQ multiplex PCR; in TCRdb, only in-frame clones are kept and a portion is missing. Of roughly 150,000 clones in the sample, roughly three quarters were seen once. Input material: PBMCs. All receptors come from a man younger than 40 in good health and CMV-seronegative.

V is TRBV5-1 and J is TRBJ2-2, with D possibly being TRBD1 (5 bases). V was cut by 4 bases and J by 1 base, with 11 bases left in between. Germline V gives CDR1 SGHRS, CDR2 YFSETQ. The CDR3 has 15 residues. In DNA form, the CDR3 reads TGCGCCAGCAGCACGACAGCTAGGAACACCGGGGAGCTGTTTTTT. Translating it yields CASSTTARNTGELFF.

The V and J genes are TRBV6-4 and TRBJ2-7; the match to TRBD2 covers 9 bases. The V segment lost 0 bases and the J segment 9 bases; nucleotides outside the gene matches: 6. The germline V gene has CDR1 MRHNA and CDR2 SNTAGT. The CDR3 totals 14 residues. CDR3 sequence (DNA): TGTGCCAGCAGTGACTCATTAGCGGGAGAAGGGCAGTACTTC. Its translation is CASSDSLAGEGQYF.

The V and J genes are TRBV6-1 and TRBJ2-4; D is possibly TRBD2 (5 bases). The germline V gene encodes CDR1 MNHNS and CDR2 SASEGT. CDR3 length: 13 amino acids. Trimming shortened V by 10 bases and J by 8 bases, and 18 bases separated the two germline ends. The CDR3 protein is CAILKSGFDIQYF. Written as DNA, the CDR3 is TGTGCCATCTTGAAAAGCGGATTTGACATTCAGTACTTC.

This clone appeared a few times. The rearrangement links TRBV15 to TRBJ2-3; D uncertain. The CDR3 spans 14 residues. V dropped 1 base and J dropped 6 bases, with 11 bases sitting between them. Germline loops: CDR1 LNHNV, CDR2 YYDKDF (reference sequence). DNA for the CDR3: TGTGCCACCAGCAGAGTTTCGGGTCGGGATACGCAGTATTTT. It translates to CATSRVSGRDTQYF.

The chain carries TRBV25-1 and TRBJ1-4, with D tentatively TRBD1 (5 bases). V lost 9 bases and J lost 8, with 13 bases in between. CDR1 is MGHDK and CDR2 is SYGVNS in the germline V gene. The CDR3 sequence is 12 residues long. The CDR3 sequence is CASKPRGEKLFF. The CDR3 nucleotides are TGTGCCAGTAAGCCCCGGGGGGAAAAACTGTTTTTT. The variable domain in full, with the rest retrieved from reference TRBV25-1 and TRBJ1-4, is EADIYQTPRYLVIGTGKKITLECSQTMGHDKMYWYQQDPGMELHLIHYSYGVNSTEKGDLSSESTVSRIRTEHFPLTLESARPSHTSQYLCASKPRGEKLFFGSGTQLSVL.

This clone was recorded only once. CDR3 region: CSVPYTGNDGYTF. CDR3 bases: TGCAGCGTCCCCTACACAGGCAACGATGGCTACACCTTC. V usage is TRBV29-1 and J usage is TRBJ1-2; D may be TRBD1 (5 bases). There are 13 residues in the CDR3. Trimming stripped 6 bases from V and 6 bases from J, with 17 bases between. Germline V gives CDR1 SQVTM, CDR2 ANQGSEA.

The sample holds a few counts of this clone. The same CDR3 is also encoded by other DNA sequences in this sample. V gene TRBV19 combines with J gene TRBJ1-5; 9 nucleotides agree with TRBD1. Germline CDR1 and CDR2: LNHDA and SQIVND (reference sequence). The CDR3 has 13 residues. V gave up 8 bases and J gave up 4 bases; unmatched junction bases: 3. The CDR3 protein is CASSQGANQPQHF. CDR3 sequence (DNA): TGTGCCAGTTCACAGGGGGCTAATCAGCCCCAGCATTTT.

The V gene is TRBV19, the J gene TRBJ2-5, with D possibly matching TRBD2 (6 bases). Germline CDR1 is LNHDA and CDR2 is SQIVND (reference sequence). The CDR3 length is 14 residues. Trimming cost V 5 bases and J 5 bases, with 15 bases left between them. The chain's CDR3 is CASSGYDGGETQYF. The CDR3, as DNA: TGTGCCAGTAGTGGGTACGATGGGGGGGAGACCCAGTACTTC.

This sequence joins TRBV7-8 and TRBJ1-5; D is possibly TRBD1 (5 bases). The CDR3 is 14 amino acids. In germline, CDR1 is SGHVS, CDR2 FQNEAQ. V gave up 1 base and J gave up 3 bases, with 7 bases separating them. The CDR3 sequence: CASSLDRNNQPQHF. CDR3 sequence (DNA): TGTGCCAGCAGCTTAGACAGGAACAATCAGCCCCAGCATTTT.

V is TRBV5-3 and J is TRBJ1-2; D gene ambiguous. TRBV5-3 is an open reading frame, and its role is uncertain. V shed 4 bases and J shed 7 bases, with 17 bases lying between them. CDR3 length: 14 residues. CDR3 in DNA: TGTGCCAGAAGCCCACGCGAGGGTTCCTTTGGCTACACCTTC. This sequence encodes CARSPREGSFGYTF.

The chain uses TRBV19 and TRBJ1-5; 7 bases align to TRBD1. Trimming at V came to 7 bases and at J to 5 bases, leaving 14 bases not matched to a gene. Germline V gives CDR1 LNHDA, CDR2 SQIVND (reference sequence). The CDR3 is 16 residues long. The DNA of the CDR3 is TGTGCCAGTATCCCGGAGAGACAGGGTAAAGATCAGCCCCAGCATTTT. Amino acids: CASIPERQGKDQPQHF.

This clone showed up many times. The V gene is TRBV6-4, the J gene TRBJ1-4; D is possibly TRBD1 (5 bases). Per the germline V gene, CDR1 is MRHNA and CDR2 is SNTAGT. The CDR3 runs to 15 residues. V dropped 8 bases and J dropped 3 bases, with 16 bases sitting between them. DNA for the CDR3: TGTGCCAGCCGGCAGGGCCTTTCCCCTAATGAAAAACTGTTTTTT. Translated: CASRQGLSPNEKLFF.

This rearrangement joins TRBV28 to TRBJ1-2, with TRBD1 matching 11 bases. V gave up 2 bases and J gave up 2 bases; unmatched junction bases: 4. Germline assignment: CDR1 MDHEN and CDR2 SYDVKM. The CDR3 runs 16 residues. The CDR3 here is CASSLDRDRGNYGYTF. CDR3 nucleotide sequence: TGTGCCAGCAGTTTAGACCGGGACAGGGGGAACTATGGCTACACCTTC.

CDR3 region: CASSLFERTEAFF. In DNA form, the CDR3 reads TGTGCCAGCAGCTTGTTTGAGAGAACTGAAGCTTTCTTT. The rearrangement links TRBV5-4 to TRBJ1-1; D not certain. CDR3 length: 13 amino acids. The V end lost 1 base, the J end lost 5 bases, and 9 bases lay between the germline ends. CDR1 SGHNT and CDR2 YYREEE come from the germline V gene (reference sequence).

This chain joins TRBV29-1 and TRBJ2-1; no firm D call. CDR3 length: 13 residues. The V and J ends lost 4 bases and 7 bases respectively, with 14 bases between them. CDR1 is SQVTM and CDR2 is ANQGSEA in the germline V gene. CDR3 in DNA: TGCAGCGTTGGTTCTTACATTGGTAATGAGCAGTTCTTC. It encodes CSVGSYIGNEQFF.

This clone was counted between two and nine times. DNA of the CDR3: TGTGCCAGCAGTTACCTCCATACGGCGGAGAGTGAAGCTTTCTTT. Its translation is CASSYLHTAESEAFF. The genes are TRBV6-5 and TRBJ1-1; no definite D call. Germline V gene lookup returns CDR1 MNHEY and CDR2 SVGAGI. CDR3 length: 15 amino acids. V lost 2 bases, J lost 7 bases, and 17 bases lay in between.

The chain uses TRBV28 and TRBJ2-2, with D unresolved. V was clipped by 2 bases and J by 3 bases, with 7 bases between them. The CDR3 is 14 amino acids. Per the germline V gene, CDR1 is MDHEN and CDR2 is SYDVKM. The CDR3 region is CASSLARYTGELFF. The CDR3 coding sequence is TGTGCCAGCAGTTTAGCCAGATACACCGGGGAGCTGTTTTTT.

The chain couples TRBV7-9 to TRBJ2-1, with 10 bases aligning to TRBD2. In germline, CDR1 is SEHNR, CDR2 FQNEAQ (reference sequence). V gave up 7 bases and J gave up 1 base; unmatched junction bases: 10. The CDR3 totals 17 residues. The CDR3 DNA reads TGTGCCAGCACTCAGGGAAAGACTAGCGGGTCCTACAATGAGCAGTTCTTC. Translation gives CASTQGKTSGSYNEQFF.

The rearrangement uses TRBV2 and TRBJ2-3; TRBD2 matches at 7 bases. Unmatched junction bases numbered 6, after V lost 4 bases and J lost 2 bases. This CDR3 is built from 15 residues. The V gene's germline CDR1 is SNHLY and CDR2 FYNNEI. The CDR3 is CASSGDYITTDTQYF. The CDR3 DNA reads as TGTGCCAGCAGTGGGGACTATATTACCACAGATACGCAGTATTTT.

The V and J genes are TRBV7-6 and TRBJ2-7; the match to TRBD1 covers 10 bases. The CDR3 spans 14 residues. Losses at the gene ends were 5 bases for V and 4 bases for J; bases not matched to a gene: 5. CDR1 and CDR2 from the germline V gene are SGHVS and FNYEAQ. In nucleotides, the CDR3 is TGTGCCAGCAGCAAGCGGACAGGGGGTTACGAGCAGTACTTC. This gives the protein CASSKRTGGYEQYF.

This sequence joins TRBV2 and TRBJ2-6; 7 positions match TRBD1. The CDR3 is 14 residues long. The trim removed 7 bases at V and 1 base at J, leaving 1 base unmatched. Germline V gives CDR1 SNHLY, CDR2 FYNNEI. CDR3 sequence: CASKQGSGANVLTF. The CDR3 DNA reads as TGTGCCAGCAAACAGGGGTCTGGGGCCAACGTCCTGACTTTC.

CDR3 sequence (DNA): TGTGCCAGCAGCTCCCCTACTAGCGGAGCCTACAATGAGCAGTTCTTC. Protein product: CASSSPTSGAYNEQFF. V gene TRBV7-2 combines with J gene TRBJ2-1, with 8 bases aligning to TRBD2. With V trimmed by 4 bases and J by 2 bases, 7 bases remained unmatched. CDR3 length: 16 amino acids. Per the germline V gene, CDR1 is SGHTA and CDR2 is FQGNSA.

By sample fraction, this clone is medium-sized (0.01 to 0.1%). The chain couples TRBV19 to TRBJ2-1; TRBD2 matches 8 bases. CDR1 and CDR2 (germline): LNHDA, SQIVND (reference sequence). The CDR3 has 13 residues. The V segment lost 4 bases and the J segment 12 bases; nucleotides outside the gene matches: 8. In nucleotides, the CDR3 is TGTGCCAGTAGTACTCGAGCGGGAGTCTCGCAGTTCTTC. Its protein product is CASSTRAGVSQFF.

This chain uses TRBV7-2 with TRBJ2-3; TRBD2 matches 12 bases. The V gene end was trimmed by 5 bases and the J gene end by 2 bases; junction bases not matched to a gene: 5. This CDR3 has 16 amino acids. CDR1 and CDR2 (germline): SGHTA, FQGNSA. CDR3 in amino acids: CASSARLAGDTDTQYF. The CDR3 nucleotides read TGTGCCAGCAGCGCTCGACTAGCGGGAGACACAGATACGCAGTATTTT.

DNA for the CDR3: TGTGCCTGGAATTCAGGCCCGAAAGCTTTCTTT. Protein product: CAWNSGPKAFF. The J gene is TRBJ1-1, the V gene TRBV30; the D is unclear. Germline CDR1 GTSNPN, CDR2 SVGIG (reference sequence). The CDR3 is 11 residues long. V lost 4 bases and J lost 9, with 12 bases in between.

The chain couples TRBV27 to TRBJ1-2, with D possibly TRBD1 on 5 matching bases. Germline loops: CDR1 MNHEY, CDR2 SMNVEV (reference sequence). V was pared by 7 bases and J by 0 bases, with 9 bases between. The CDR3 runs 13 residues. The CDR3 spells CASTTAANYGYTF. CDR3 DNA sequence: TGTGCCAGCACGACAGCAGCTAACTATGGCTACACCTTC.

This chain connects TRBV9 to TRBJ2-7, with TRBD2 matching over 9 bases. This CDR3 has 14 residues. Germline V gene data show CDR1 as SGDLS and CDR2 as YYNGEE. The V and J ends lost 3 bases and 2 bases, in that order; junction bases with no gene match: 3. The CDR3 DNA reads as TGTGCCAGCAGCGCCCGACTAGCGGCCTACGAGCAGTACTTC. Translated, it gives CASSARLAAYEQYF.